This T cell receptor beta chain was identified in a study of patients and donors after allogeneic stem cell transplantation. TCRdb re-called the RT-PCR reads with MiXCR, one entry per CDR3 protein. The data hold under 170,000 distinct CDR3 sequences, with approximately 35% observed a single time. The germline V gene has CDR1 LNHNV and CDR2 YYDKDF (reference sequence). The CDR3 consists of 15 residues. V was pared by 1 base and J by 2 bases, with 12 bases between. The receptor's source is a human donor who was either an allogeneic HSCT recipient or a stem cell or donor lymphocyte infusion donor (not recorded which). It is not recorded whose cells these are; they may come from a transplant donor. The sequencing input was blood, either unsorted or a sorted T cell fraction (not recorded which). The chain links TRBV15 to TRBJ2-7; D possibly corresponds to TRBD2 (6 bases). CDR3 sequence: CATSRAISGTYEQYF. CDR3 DNA: TGTGCCACCAGCAGAGCGATTAGCGGAACCTACGAGCAGTACTTC.